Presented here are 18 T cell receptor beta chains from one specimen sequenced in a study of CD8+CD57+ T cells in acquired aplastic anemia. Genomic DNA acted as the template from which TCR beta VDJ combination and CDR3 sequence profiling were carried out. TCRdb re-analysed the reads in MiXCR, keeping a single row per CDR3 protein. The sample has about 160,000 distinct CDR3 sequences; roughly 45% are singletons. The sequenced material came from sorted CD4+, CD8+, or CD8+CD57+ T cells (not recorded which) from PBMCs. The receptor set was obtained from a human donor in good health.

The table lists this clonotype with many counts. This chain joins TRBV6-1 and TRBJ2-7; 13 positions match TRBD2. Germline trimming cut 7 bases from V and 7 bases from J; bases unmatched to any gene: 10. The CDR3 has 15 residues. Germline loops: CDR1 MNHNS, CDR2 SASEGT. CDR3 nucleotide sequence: TGTGCCAGCAAAATCGGACTAGCGGGAGTGGAAGAGCAGTACTTC. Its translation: CASKIGLAGVEEQYF.

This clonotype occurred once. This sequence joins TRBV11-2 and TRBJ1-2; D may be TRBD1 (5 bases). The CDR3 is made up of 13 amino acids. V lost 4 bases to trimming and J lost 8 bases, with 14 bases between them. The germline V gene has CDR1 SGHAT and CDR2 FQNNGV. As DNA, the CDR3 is TGTGCCAGCAGCTCCACAGGATGGGTCGGCTACACCTTC. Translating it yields CASSSTGWVGYTF.

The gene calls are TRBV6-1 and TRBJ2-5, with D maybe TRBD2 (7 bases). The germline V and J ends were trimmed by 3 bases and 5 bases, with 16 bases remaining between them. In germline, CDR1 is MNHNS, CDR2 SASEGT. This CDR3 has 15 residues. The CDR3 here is CASSEGGAGGETQYF. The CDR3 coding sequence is TGTGCCAGCAGTGAGGGGGGGGCCGGTGGGGAGACCCAGTACTTC.

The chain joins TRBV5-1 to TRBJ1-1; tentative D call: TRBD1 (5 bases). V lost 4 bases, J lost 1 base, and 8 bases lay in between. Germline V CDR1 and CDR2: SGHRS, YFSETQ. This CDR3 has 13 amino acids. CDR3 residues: CASSADTNTEAFF. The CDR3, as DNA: TGCGCCAGCAGCGCGGACACGAACACTGAAGCTTTCTTT. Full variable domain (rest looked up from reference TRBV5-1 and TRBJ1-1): KAGVTQTPRYLIKTRGQQVTLSCSPISGHRSVSWYQQTPGQGLQFLFEYFSETQRNKGNFPGRFSGRQFSNSRSEMNVSTLELGDSALYLCASSADTNTEAFFGQGTRLTVV.

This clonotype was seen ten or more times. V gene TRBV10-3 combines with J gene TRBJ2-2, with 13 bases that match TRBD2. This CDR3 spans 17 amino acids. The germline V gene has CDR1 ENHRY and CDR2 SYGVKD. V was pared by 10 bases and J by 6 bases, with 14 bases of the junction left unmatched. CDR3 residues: CASNNLPGTSGAGELFF. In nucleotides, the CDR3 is TGTGCCAGCAACAACCTCCCCGGGACTAGCGGGGCCGGGGAGCTGTTTTTT.

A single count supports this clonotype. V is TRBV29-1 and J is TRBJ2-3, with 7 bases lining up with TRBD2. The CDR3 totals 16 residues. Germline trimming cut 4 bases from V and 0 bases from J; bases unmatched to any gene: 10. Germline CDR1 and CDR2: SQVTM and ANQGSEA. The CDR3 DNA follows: TGCAGCGTTGCGGGAGGCTTTGATCCTAGCACAGATACGCAGTATTTT. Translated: CSVAGGFDPSTDTQYF.

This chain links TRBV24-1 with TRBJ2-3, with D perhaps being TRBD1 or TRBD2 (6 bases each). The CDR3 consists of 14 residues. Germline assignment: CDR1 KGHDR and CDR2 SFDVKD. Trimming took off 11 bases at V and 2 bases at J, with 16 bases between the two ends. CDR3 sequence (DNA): TGTGCCAGCAGCGTTAGGGGGGACACAGATACGCAGTATTTT. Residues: CASSVRGDTDTQYF.

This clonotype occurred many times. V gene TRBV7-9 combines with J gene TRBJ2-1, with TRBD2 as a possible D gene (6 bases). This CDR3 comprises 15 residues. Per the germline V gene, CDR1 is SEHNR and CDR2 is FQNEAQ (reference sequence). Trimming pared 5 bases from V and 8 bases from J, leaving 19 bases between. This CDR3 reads CASSLYVGTGDEQFF. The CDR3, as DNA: TGTGCCAGCAGCCTCTATGTGGGGACTGGCGATGAGCAGTTCTTC.

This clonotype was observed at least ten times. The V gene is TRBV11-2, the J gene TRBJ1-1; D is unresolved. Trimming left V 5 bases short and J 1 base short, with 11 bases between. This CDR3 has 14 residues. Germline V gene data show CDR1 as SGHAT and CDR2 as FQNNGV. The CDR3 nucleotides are TGTGCCAGCAGCATCGGCAATAAGAACACTGAAGCTTTCTTT. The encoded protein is CASSIGNKNTEAFF.

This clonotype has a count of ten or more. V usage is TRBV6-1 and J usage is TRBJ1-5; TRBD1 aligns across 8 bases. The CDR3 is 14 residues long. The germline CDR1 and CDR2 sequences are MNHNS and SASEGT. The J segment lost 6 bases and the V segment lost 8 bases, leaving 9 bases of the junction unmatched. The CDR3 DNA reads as TGTGCCAGCGGGACGACAGGGGAAGGTCAGCCCCAGCATTTT. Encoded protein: CASGTTGEGQPQHF.

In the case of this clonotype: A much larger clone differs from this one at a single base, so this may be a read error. CDR3 in amino acids: CASSLLGSYSEQFF. The CDR3 DNA reads TGTGCCAGCAGCTTATTGGGGTCCTACAGTGAGCAGTTCTTC. V is TRBV11-2 and J is TRBJ2-1; D gene ambiguous. The CDR3 consists of 14 residues. From germline, CDR1 is SGHAT and CDR2 FQNNGV.

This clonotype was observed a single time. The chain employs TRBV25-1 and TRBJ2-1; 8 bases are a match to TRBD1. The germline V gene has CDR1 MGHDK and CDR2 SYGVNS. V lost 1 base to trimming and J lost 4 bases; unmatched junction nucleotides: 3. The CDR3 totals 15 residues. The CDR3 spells CASSELGQGYNEQFF. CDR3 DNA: TGTGCCAGCAGTGAATTAGGACAGGGATACAATGAGCAGTTCTTC.

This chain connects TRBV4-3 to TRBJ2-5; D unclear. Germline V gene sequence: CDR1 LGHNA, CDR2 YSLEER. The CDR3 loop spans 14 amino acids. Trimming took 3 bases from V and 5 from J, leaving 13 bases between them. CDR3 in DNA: TGCGCCAGCAGCCAGTGGTCGGGTGGGGAGACCCAGTACTTC. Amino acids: CASSQWSGGETQYF.

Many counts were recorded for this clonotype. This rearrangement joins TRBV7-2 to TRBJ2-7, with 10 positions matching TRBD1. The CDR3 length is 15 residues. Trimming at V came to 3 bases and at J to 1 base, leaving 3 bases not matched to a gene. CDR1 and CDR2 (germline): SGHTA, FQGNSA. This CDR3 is CASSLDRGRSYEQYF. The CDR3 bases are TGTGCCAGCAGCTTGGACAGGGGGAGATCCTACGAGCAGTACTTC. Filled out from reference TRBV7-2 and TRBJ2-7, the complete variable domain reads GAGVSQSPSNKVTEKGKDVELRCDPISGHTALYWYRQSLGQGLEFLIYFQGNSAPDKSGLPSDRFSAERTGGSVSTLTIQRTQQEDSAVYLCASSLDRGRSYEQYFGPGTRLTVT.

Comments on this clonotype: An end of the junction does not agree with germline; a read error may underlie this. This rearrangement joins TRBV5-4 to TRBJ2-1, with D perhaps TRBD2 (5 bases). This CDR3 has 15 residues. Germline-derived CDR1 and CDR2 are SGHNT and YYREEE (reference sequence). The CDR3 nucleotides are TGTGCCAGCAGCGTGGACCAGTCGGGGTACAATGAGCGGTTCTTC. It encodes CASSVDQSGYNERFF. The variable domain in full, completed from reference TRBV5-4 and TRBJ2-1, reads ETGVTQSPTHLIKTRGQQVTLRCSSQSGHNTVSWYQQALGQGPQFIFQYYREEENGRGNFPPRFSGLQFPNYSSELNVNALELDDSALYLCASSVDQSGYNERFFGPGTRLTVL.

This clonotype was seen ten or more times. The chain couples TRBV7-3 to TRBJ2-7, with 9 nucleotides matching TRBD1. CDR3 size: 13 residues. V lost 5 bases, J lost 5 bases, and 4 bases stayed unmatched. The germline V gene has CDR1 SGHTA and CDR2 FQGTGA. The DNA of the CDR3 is TGTGCCAGCAGCCAACAGGGGGCGGACGAGCAGTACTTC. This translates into CASSQQGADEQYF.

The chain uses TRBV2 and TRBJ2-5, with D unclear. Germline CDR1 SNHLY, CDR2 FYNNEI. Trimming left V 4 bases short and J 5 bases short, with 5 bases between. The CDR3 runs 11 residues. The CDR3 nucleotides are TGTGCCAGCAGTGTCAAGGAGACCCAGTACTTC. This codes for CASSVKETQYF.

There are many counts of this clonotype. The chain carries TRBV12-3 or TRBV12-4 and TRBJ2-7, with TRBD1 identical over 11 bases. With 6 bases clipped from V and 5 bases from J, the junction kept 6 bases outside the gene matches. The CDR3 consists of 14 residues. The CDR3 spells CASSWGQGDNEQYF. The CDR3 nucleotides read TGTGCCAGCAGCTGGGGACAGGGGGATAACGAGCAGTACTTC.